Included here is one T cell receptor (beta chain) sequence, with context. The treatment: preoperative locoregional IRX-2 cytokine immunotherapy. Preoperative locoregional IRX-2 cytokine immunotherapy was tested in the phase Ib source study. This specimen comes from a study of preoperative IRX-2 immunotherapy in early breast cancer. Clones were sequenced by immunoSEQ multiplex PCR, and TCRdb holds only the in-frame ones, with some missing. The table has fewer than 70,000 clones, roughly 94% seen once. This CDR3 region has 15 residues. With V trimmed by 5 bases and J by 4 bases, 9 bases remained unmatched. Germline V CDR1 and CDR2: SEHNR, FQNEAQ (reference sequence).

The TCR sequence derives from a human donor with breast cancer. This sample was gathered from a patient treated with IRX-2 immunotherapy. The chain uses TRBV7-9 and TRBJ1-2, with TRBD1 matching over 8 bases. The CDR3 sequence: CASSAPDRGSYGYTF. CDR3 in DNA: TGTGCCAGCAGCGCACCCGACAGGGGCAGCTATGGCTACACCTTC. The full variable domain, with the rest looked up from reference TRBV7-9 and TRBJ1-2, is DTGVSQNPRHKITKRGQNVTFRCDPISEHNRLYWYRQTLGQGPEFLTYFQNEAQLEKSRLLSDRFSAERPKGSFSTLEIQRTEQGDSAMYLCASSAPDRGSYGYTFGSGTRLTVV.